What follows are 5 T cell receptor beta chains derived from one specimen sequenced in a study of technical replicates of blood from a handful of donors. The assay was immunoSEQ multiplex PCR, and TCRdb's table has in-frame clones only and misses some. The sample yields 75,000 or so clones, around 93% seen once. The specimen sequenced was T cells isolated from PBMCs. The receptors shown here come from a human donor in good health.

The rearrangement joins TRBV6-6 to TRBJ1-2; a possible D gene is TRBD1 (6 bases). V shed 6 bases and J shed 4 bases, with 12 bases lying between them. Germline V gene sequence: CDR1 MNHNY, CDR2 SVGAGI (reference sequence). The CDR3 sequence is 13 residues long. The CDR3: CASSPGQLYGYTF. The CDR3 DNA reads as TGTGCCAGCAGCCCAGGACAGCTCTATGGCTACACCTTC.

This clone was picked up one time. The chain employs TRBV5-1 and TRBJ2-2; D remains unclear. CDR1 SGHRS and CDR2 YFSETQ come from the germline V gene. CDR3 length equals 12 residues. V was pared by 4 bases and J by 7 bases, with 8 bases between. The CDR3 DNA sequence: TGCGCCAGCAGCCTCAACGGCGGGGAGCTGTTTTTT. Amino acids: CASSLNGGELFF.

This chain uses TRBV6-6 with TRBJ2-3; 9 bases are a match to TRBD1. Germline V lookup: CDR1 MNHNY, CDR2 SVGAGI (reference sequence). Losses at the gene ends were 6 bases for V and 6 bases for J; bases not matched to a gene: 7. This CDR3 has 14 amino acids. CDR3 sequence: CASRSGTGFDTQYF. For the CDR3, the DNA is TGTGCCAGCAGGTCCGGGACAGGGTTCGATACGCAGTATTTT.

The chain links TRBV7-2 to TRBJ2-1, with TRBD2 identical over 9 bases. The V gene end was trimmed by 4 bases and the J gene end by 7 bases; junction bases not matched to a gene: 14. The CDR3 has 17 amino acids. Germline V lookup: CDR1 SGHTA, CDR2 FQGNSA. The CDR3 DNA sequence: TGTGCCAGCAGCTCCCGACTAGCGGCACGCCCGGGGAATGAGCAGTTCTTC. Its translation is CASSSRLAARPGNEQFF.

This clone was detected only a few times. This chain uses TRBV25-1 with TRBJ1-6, with 10 bases lining up with TRBD1. V dropped 3 bases and J dropped 8; count of bases not matched to a gene: 10. This CDR3 is built from 17 residues. CDR1 and CDR2 from the germline V gene are MGHDK and SYGVNS. The CDR3 DNA reads as TGTGCCAGCAGTGACTACTGGACAGGGGGTCTTCATTCACCCCTCCACTTT. This encodes CASSDYWTGGLHSPLHF.